This T cell receptor beta chain was documented in a study of blood T cell repertoires in COVID-19. Background on the study: The cDNA or gDNA used as material had been derived from T cells, B-cell-depleted T cells, or PBMCs.

Germline values: CDR1 LNHDA, CDR2 SQIVND (reference sequence). The V gene end was trimmed by 0 bases and the J gene end by 4 bases; junction bases not matched to a gene: 4. The CDR3 is made up of 16 amino acids. Profiled with immunoSEQ multiplex PCR; TCRdb holds only in-frame clones, not every one. The repertoire includes a few hundred thousand clones, around 90% of them detected once, and 3% sits in the top ten. Material for sequencing was peripheral blood. The TCR originated in a human donor in a cohort sampled during active COVID-19. The chain joins TRBV19 to TRBJ2-3, with 10 bases matching TRBD2. Here the CDR3 DNA reads TGTGCCAGTAGTATAGATCTTAGCGGGGGGTCAGATACGCAGTATTTT. It encodes CASSIDLSGGSDTQYF. The variable domain in full, completed from reference TRBV19 and TRBJ2-3, reads DGGITQSPKYLFRKEGQNVTLSCEQNLNHDAMYWYRQDPGQGLRLIYYSQIVNDFQKGDIAEGYSVSREKKESFPLTVTSAQKNPTAFYLCASSIDLSGGSDTQYFGPGTRLTVL.